This T cell receptor beta chain was sequenced during a study of response to subunit inactivated influenza vaccine. Study-wide results and limits: There was a suggestion from the authors that each seasonal influenza vaccination recruits few new T cells.

TCRdb redid the calling of the RT-PCR reads with MiXCR, one entry per CDR3 protein. The data contain about 500,000 distinct CDR3 sequences, approximately 15% of them singletons. For this clonotype: Its target is not known.

This CDR3 has 12 amino acids. The gene calls are TRBV21-1 and TRBJ2-7. TRBV21-1 has pseudogene status. The sequencing used CD4+ T cells sorted from PBMCs, collected approximately 25 months after vaccination. This clonotype was sampled from a man aged 45-69 years who received an inactivated influenza vaccine. The CDR3 loop reads CASRRGPYEQYF. The CDR3 region has the DNA TGTGCCAGCAGGCGAGGGCCCTACGAGCAGTACTTC.